A single sample is the source of the 23 T cell receptor beta chains below, sequenced in a study of cytomegalovirus exposure and HLA in healthy donors (dated by TCRdb to 2016 to 2017). Library preparation used the immunoSEQ multiplex PCR assay. For the multiplex PCR, a mixture combining 60 forward primers for TCR Vbeta segments and 13 reverse primers for TCR Jbeta segments was used. The immuneACCESS repertoire file appears here via TCRdb, limited to in-frame rearrangements. These files lack a portion of the clones; in checked studies, under half of the deficit traces to unresolved V genes, and the cause of the others is not known. The sample profile shows fewer than 200,000 clones; roughly 70% of them were found once. The ten largest account for around 1.9% of the sample. The sequenced sample consisted of PBMCs. These receptors originate from a young woman in good health and CMV-seronegative.

The genes are TRBV5-6 and TRBJ1-2; 8 bases are shared with TRBD1. V dropped 2 bases and J dropped 5; count of bases not matched to a gene: 8. The germline V gene has CDR1 SGHDT and CDR2 YYEEEE. This CDR3 has 15 amino acids. The CDR3 nucleotides read TGTGCCAGCAGCTTCTCGGACAGGGTGTATTATGGCTACACCTTC. It codes for CASSFSDRVYYGYTF.

The genes are TRBV5-6 and TRBJ1-2; 10 bases are a match to TRBD1. The germline V gene has CDR1 SGHDT and CDR2 YYEEEE. V lost 0 bases to trimming and J lost 4 bases; unmatched junction nucleotides: 6. The CDR3 runs 16 residues. Written as DNA, the CDR3 is TGTGCCAGCAGCTTGGCCGCGGGACAGGGGCTCTATGGCTACACCTTC. It yields the protein CASSLAAGQGLYGYTF.

This clone was seen more than once but under ten times. The sample has other DNA sequences that encode this CDR3 too. This chain connects TRBV18 to TRBJ2-7; D is undetermined. The length of the CDR3 is 13 residues. Germline V CDR1 and CDR2: KGHSH, LQKENI. The V and J ends lost 0 bases and 4 bases respectively, with 7 bases between them. CDR3 DNA: TGTGCCAGCTCACCACCCAACTCTTACGAGCAGTACTTC. It specifies CASSPPNSYEQYF. Full variable domain (missing parts from reference TRBV18 and TRBJ2-7): NAGVMQNPRHLVRRRGQEARLRCSPMKGHSHVYWYRQLPEEGLKFMVYLQKENIIDESGMPKERFSAEFPKEGPSILRIQQVVRGDSAAYFCASSPPNSYEQYFGPGTRLTVT.

This sequence joins TRBV5-6 and TRBJ1-1, with D perhaps matching TRBD1 (5 bases). The CDR3 length is 13 residues. V was clipped by 0 bases and J by 12 bases, with 15 bases between them. Germline CDR1 reads SGHDT; CDR2 reads YYEEEE. Written as DNA, the CDR3 is TGTGCCAGCAGCTTGGCCCGGGGGAGTTCAACTTTCTTT. This sequence encodes CASSLARGSSTFF. The full variable domain, rest sourced from reference TRBV5-6 and TRBJ1-1, is DAGVTQSPTHLIKTRGQQVTLRCSPKSGHDTVSWYQQALGQGPQFIFQYYEEEERQRGNFPDRFSGHQFPNYSSELNVNALLLGDSALYLCASSLARGSSTFFGQGTRLTVV.

V gene TRBV5-4 combines with J gene TRBJ2-4; 7 bases agree with TRBD2. Germline V gene lookup returns CDR1 SGHNT and CDR2 YYREEE (reference sequence). This CDR3 comprises 18 residues. V shed 4 bases, J shed 2 bases, and the junction held 15 bases outside the gene matches. The CDR3: CASSPDVRGRDPKNIQYF. CDR3 nucleotides: TGTGCCAGCAGCCCCGACGTTCGCGGGAGAGATCCCAAAAACATTCAGTACTTC.

V usage is TRBV27 and J usage is TRBJ2-3, with 8 bases lining up with TRBD2. The germline CDR1 and CDR2 sequences are MNHEY and SMNVEV (reference sequence). The CDR3 is 14 amino acids. Unmatched junction bases numbered 4, after V lost 5 bases and J lost 3 bases. The CDR3 loop is CASSPGLATDTQYF. CDR3 bases: TGTGCCAGCAGTCCAGGACTAGCAACAGATACGCAGTATTTT.

This chain links TRBV5-5 with TRBJ2-1, with D possibly TRBD1 on 5 matching bases. The CDR3 consists of 17 residues. Germline assignment: CDR1 SGHKS and CDR2 YYEKEE (reference sequence). The V gene lost 0 bases and the J gene lost 2 bases, with 15 bases spanning the gap. As DNA, the CDR3 is TGTGCCAGCAGCTTGGATGGGGCAAAGATCACCTACAATGAGCAGTTCTTC. Translating gives CASSLDGAKITYNEQFF.

J is TRBJ2-3 and V is TRBV6-5, with D possibly being TRBD2 (5 bases). Trimming pared 6 bases from V and 7 bases from J, leaving 11 bases between. The germline V gene has CDR1 MNHEY and CDR2 SVGAGI. The CDR3 consists of 12 residues. CDR3 region: CASSRTGNTQYF. In DNA, the CDR3 is TGTGCCAGCAGCCGTACCGGGAATACGCAGTATTTT.

The gene calls are TRBV6-6 and TRBJ1-3; 7 bases align to TRBD1. This CDR3 comprises 15 residues. J lost 4 bases, V lost 5 bases, and 8 bases had no gene match. CDR1 and CDR2 (germline): MNHNY, SVGAGI (reference sequence). Here the CDR3 DNA reads TGTGCCAGCAGTCCAGACAGGGCGGGAGGAAACACCATATATTTT. Residues: CASSPDRAGGNTIYF.

A few counts support this clone. The genes are TRBV7-2 and TRBJ2-7; 8 nucleotides align to TRBD1. Germline V gene sequence: CDR1 SGHTA, CDR2 FQGNSA. V lost 2 bases and J lost 3; bases outside the gene matches: 9. The CDR3 loop spans 16 amino acids. The CDR3 spells CASSLRGGQGGYEQYF. Here the CDR3 DNA reads TGTGCCAGCAGCTTAAGAGGTGGACAGGGAGGCTACGAGCAGTACTTC.

The V gene is TRBV10-3, the J gene TRBJ1-2, with a possible D match to TRBD1 (5 bases). The CDR3 consists of 12 residues. In germline, CDR1 is ENHRY, CDR2 SYGVKD. V lost 8 bases, J lost 3 bases, and 10 bases lay in between. The CDR3 sequence is CAIWGGYYGYTF. The DNA for the CDR3 is TGTGCCATCTGGGGGGGGTACTATGGCTACACCTTC.

Points on this clone: A junction end diverges from the germline sequence, so it may reflect a read error. The same CDR3 arises from other DNA sequences in this sample as well. CDR3 coding DNA: TGCGCCAGCAGCCTTCAGGGAAGCAATCAGCCCCAGCATTTT. Its translation: CASSLQGSNQPQHF. The chain joins TRBV5-4 to TRBJ1-5, with D possibly TRBD1 on 5 matching bases. The CDR3 runs to 14 residues. In germline, CDR1 is SGHNT, CDR2 YYREEE (reference sequence).

The genes are TRBV5-5 and TRBJ1-6, with D possibly TRBD1 on 5 matching bases. Germline CDR1 SGHKS, CDR2 YYEKEE (reference sequence). The V and J ends lost 5 bases and 7 bases respectively, with 13 bases between them. CDR3 length: 14 residues. DNA of the CDR3: TGTGCCAGCAGATCTAGGGCAGGGAATTCACCCCTCCACTTT. Protein: CASRSRAGNSPLHF.

The V and J genes are TRBV28 and TRBJ1-5, with 9 bases identical to TRBD1. This CDR3 comprises 16 residues. The V and J ends lost 4 bases and 7 bases, in that order; junction bases with no gene match: 11. Germline V gene lookup returns CDR1 MDHEN and CDR2 SYDVKM. The CDR3 bases are TGTGCCAGCAGTTCCACCGGGACAGGGACCCCGCAGCCCCAGCATTTT. It translates to CASSSTGTGTPQPQHF. Looking up the rest from reference TRBV28 and TRBJ1-5 gives the full variable domain: DVKVTQSSRYLVKRTGEKVFLECVQDMDHENMFWYRQDPGLGLRLIYFSYDVKMKEKGDIPEGYSVSREKKERFSLILESASTNQTSMYLCASSSTGTGTPQPQHFGDGTRLSIL.

The rearrangement uses TRBV5-6 and TRBJ1-1; D uncertain. The V gene's germline CDR1 is SGHDT and CDR2 YYEEEE. The CDR3 covers 13 residues. Deletions cut 5 bases from V and 0 bases from J, with 8 bases between. CDR3 amino acids: CASSRSVNTEAFF. Here the CDR3 DNA reads TGTGCCAGCAGTCGATCGGTGAACACTGAAGCTTTCTTT.

V and J are TRBV18 and TRBJ1-2, with 7 bases matching TRBD1. The CDR3 extends over 17 amino acids. Unmatched junction bases numbered 17, after V lost 5 bases and J lost 5 bases. Germline V gene data show CDR1 as KGHSH and CDR2 as LQKENI. As DNA, the CDR3 is TGTGCCAGCTCATCTTACTCCGGGACAGCGGCTTTTTATGGCTACACCTTC. It encodes CASSSYSGTAAFYGYTF.

V and J are TRBV27 and TRBJ1-4; possibly TRBD1 for D (5 bases). Per the germline V gene, CDR1 is MNHEY and CDR2 is SMNVEV (reference sequence). Trimming pared 5 bases from V and 11 bases from J, leaving 15 bases between. This CDR3 contains 13 residues. CDR3 sequence (DNA): TGTGCCAGCAGTAACCCGACAGTTCCGAAACTGTTTTTT. Amino acids: CASSNPTVPKLFF.

The chain carries TRBV5-1 and TRBJ1-2; unclear D gene. There are 14 residues in the CDR3. V was clipped by 7 bases and J by 8 bases, with 21 bases between them. CDR1 and CDR2 from the germline V gene are SGHRS and YFSETQ. The CDR3 reads CASHIGVQPAGYTF. CDR3 nucleotides: TGCGCCAGCCACATCGGGGTACAGCCAGCGGGCTACACCTTC.

This clone was seen a handful of times. The rearrangement joins TRBV28 to TRBJ1-2; D might be TRBD1 (5 bases). The CDR3 has 14 amino acids. Germline V gives CDR1 MDHEN, CDR2 SYDVKM. The V gene lost 2 bases and the J gene lost 2 bases, with 9 bases spanning the gap. The CDR3 DNA reads as TGTGCCAGCAGTTTAGCAGGGTACAACTATGGCTACACCTTC. This gives the protein CASSLAGYNYGYTF.

This clone showed up just a few times. Other nucleotide sequences from this sample produce the same CDR3. The rearrangement joins TRBV4-1 to TRBJ2-7, with 7 bases matching TRBD2. Germline V gene sequence: CDR1 MGHRA, CDR2 YSYEKL. V trimming: 1 base; J trimming: 3 bases; junction bases outside the gene matches: 0. This CDR3 contains 13 residues. CDR3 nucleotide sequence: TGCGCCAGCAGCCAAGGGGGGGGCTACGAGCAGTACTTC. This codes for CASSQGGGYEQYF.

The chain recombines TRBV7-2 with TRBJ2-7; 8 bases match TRBD2. V gave up 1 base and J gave up 0 bases; unmatched junction bases: 5. Per the germline V gene, CDR1 is SGHTA and CDR2 is FQGNSA. The CDR3 extends over 16 amino acids. CDR3 sequence reads: CASSLGGGTSSYEQYF. The CDR3 bases are TGTGCCAGCAGCTTAGGAGGGGGGACTAGCTCCTACGAGCAGTACTTC.

This chain connects TRBV29-1 to TRBJ1-1; D gene unclear. The ends were cut back, 3 bases at V and 4 bases at J, with 9 bases in the middle. Looked up from germline, CDR1 is SQVTM and CDR2 is ANQGSEA. CDR3 length: 12 residues. CDR3 sequence (DNA): TGCAGCGTTGATCCCCCGGGCACTGAAGCTTTCTTT. It translates to CSVDPPGTEAFF.

This chain connects TRBV4-3 to TRBJ2-1; 11 positions match TRBD2. Germline CDR1 is LGHNA and CDR2 is YSLEER. The CDR3 is 16 residues long. V was clipped by 0 bases and J by 4 bases; unmatched bases: 2. CDR3 nucleotides: TGCGCCAGCAGCCAAGATACTAGCGGGAGTTACAATGAGCAGTTCTTC. It encodes CASSQDTSGSYNEQFF.